This TCR beta chain is drawn from a study of cytomegalovirus exposure and HLA in healthy donors. The PCR contained 60 Vbeta and 13 Jbeta primers. This table comes from immunoSEQ multiplex PCR, and its TCRdb copy is limited to in-frame clones, with some not included. The sample includes fewer than 150,000 clones, 80% of them seen just once. Points on this clone: Its antigen is not known.

Study-level findings and limits: Information on immune exposure was restricted to one variable (CMV serostatus). Later analysis found that TCR beta chains associated with HLA were more clonally expanded than other, equally common chains.

Germline CDR1 SGHTA, CDR2 FQGNSA. Trimming pared 1 base from V and 4 bases from J, leaving 8 bases between. The CDR3 is 14 amino acids. This chain connects TRBV7-2 to TRBJ2-1, with D possibly matching TRBD2 (5 bases). The sequence came from a man between 45 and 60 years old in good health and CMV-seronegative. Material for sequencing was PBMCs. CDR3 in amino acids: CASSLETSYNEQFF. The CDR3 DNA follows: TGTGCCAGCAGCTTAGAAACTAGTTACAATGAGCAGTTCTTC.